Sequencing of this TCR beta chain was carried out in a study of T-cell reconstitution after alpha-beta-depleted transplantation in children. Researchers prepared the TCRbeta library using unique molecular identifiers, the study reports. MiXCR, run by TCRdb on the PCR reads, gives a single entry per CDR3 protein. The table records some 500,000 distinct CDR3 sequences, about 17% of them present only once. CDR1 SGHVS and CDR2 FQNEAQ come from the germline V gene. Trimming left V 5 bases short and J 11 bases short, with 18 bases between. This CDR3 has 14 amino acids. This clonotype was observed a few times.

This material consisted of PBMCs from the stem cell graft donor, taken from the stem cell graft. The clonotype was recovered from a human donor who donated a stem cell graft to a child with acute lymphoblastic leukemia. This sequence joins TRBV7-8 and TRBJ1-4, with D perhaps TRBD1 (5 bases). The CDR3 spells CASSPEGRVDKLFF. The CDR3 nucleotides are TGTGCCAGCAGCCCGGAGGGCAGGGTGGACAAACTGTTTTTT.